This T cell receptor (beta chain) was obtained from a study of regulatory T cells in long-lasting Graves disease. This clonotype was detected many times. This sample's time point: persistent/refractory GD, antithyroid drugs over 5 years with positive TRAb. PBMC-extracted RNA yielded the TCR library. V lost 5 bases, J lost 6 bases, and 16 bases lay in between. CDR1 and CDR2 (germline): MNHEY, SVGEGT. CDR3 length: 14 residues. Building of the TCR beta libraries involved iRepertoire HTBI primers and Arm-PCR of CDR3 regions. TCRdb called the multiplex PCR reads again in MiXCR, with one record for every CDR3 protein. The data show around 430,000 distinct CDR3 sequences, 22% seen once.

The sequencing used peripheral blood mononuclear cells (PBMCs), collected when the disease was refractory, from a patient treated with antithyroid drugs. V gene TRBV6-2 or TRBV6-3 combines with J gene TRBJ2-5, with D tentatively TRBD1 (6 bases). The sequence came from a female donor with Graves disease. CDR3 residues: CASSELVGGQTQYF. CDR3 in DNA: TGTGCCAGCAGTGAATTGGTAGGGGGACAGACCCAGTACTTC.